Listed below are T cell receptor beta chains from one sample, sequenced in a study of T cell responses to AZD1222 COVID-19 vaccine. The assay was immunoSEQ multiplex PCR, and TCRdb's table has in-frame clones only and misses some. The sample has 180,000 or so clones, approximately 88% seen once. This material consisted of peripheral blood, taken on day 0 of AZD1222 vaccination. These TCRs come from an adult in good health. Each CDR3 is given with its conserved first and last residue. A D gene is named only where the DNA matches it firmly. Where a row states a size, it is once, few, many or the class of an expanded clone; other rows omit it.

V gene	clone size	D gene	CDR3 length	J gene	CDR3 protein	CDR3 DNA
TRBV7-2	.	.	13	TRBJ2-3	CASSLSAIDTQYF	TGTGCCAGCAGCTTGTCCGCGATAGATACGCAGTATTTT
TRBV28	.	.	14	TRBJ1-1	CASSFPIMNTEAFF	TGTGCCAGCAGTTTTCCCATAATGAACACTGAAGCTTTCTTT
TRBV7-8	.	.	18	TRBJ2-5	CASSLFAQPNSIQETQYF	TGTGCCAGCAGCCTATTCGCGCAGCCTAACTCCATACAAGAGACCCAGTACTTC
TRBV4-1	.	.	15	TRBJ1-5	CASSHIWGSDQPQHF	TGCGCCAGCAGCCACATCTGGGGTTCCGATCAGCCCCAGCATTTT
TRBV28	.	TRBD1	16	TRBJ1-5	CASSLPGQGSNQPQHF	TGTGCCAGCAGTTTACCCGGACAGGGAAGCAATCAGCCCCAGCATTTT
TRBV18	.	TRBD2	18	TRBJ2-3	CASSPRTSGGASTDTQYF	TGTGCCAGCTCACCACGAACTAGCGGGGGGGCCAGCACAGATACGCAGTATTTT
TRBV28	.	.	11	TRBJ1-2	CASRTNYGYTF	TGTGCCAGCAGAACCAACTATGGCTACACCTTC
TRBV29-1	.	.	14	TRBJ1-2	CSVVDRSSNYGYTF	TGCAGCGTTGTAGACCGTTCTTCTAACTATGGCTACACCTTC
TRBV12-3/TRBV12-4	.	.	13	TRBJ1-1	CATKTGLNTEAFF	TGTGCCACGAAGACAGGACTGAACACTGAAGCTTTCTTT
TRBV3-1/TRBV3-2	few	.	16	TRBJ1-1	CASTLAVGQALTEAFF	TGTGCCAGCACCCTCGCGGTCGGGCAAGCTTTGACTGAAGCTTTCTTT
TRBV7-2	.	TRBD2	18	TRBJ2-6	CASSLSGVTVSGANVLTF	TGTGCCAGCAGCCTTAGCGGGGTCACCGTGTCTGGGGCCAACGTCCTGACTTTC
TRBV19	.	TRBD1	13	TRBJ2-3	CASSANRGATQYF	TGTGCCAGTAGTGCGAACAGGGGAGCAACGCAGTATTTT
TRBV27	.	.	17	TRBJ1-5	CASSLGAGLVSNQPQHF	TGTGCCAGCAGCCTGGGGGCGGGCCTAGTCAGCAATCAGCCCCAGCATTTT
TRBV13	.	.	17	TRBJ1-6	CASSRRGGGSYNSPLHF	TGTGCCAGCAGCCGCCGGGGGGGCGGCTCCTATAATTCACCCCTCCACTTT
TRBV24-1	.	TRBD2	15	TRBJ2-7	CATSDAGDPTYEQYF	TGTGCCACCAGTGATGCGGGGGACCCTACCTACGAGCAGTACTTC
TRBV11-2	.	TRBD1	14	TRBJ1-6	CASRSQQGSSPLHF	TGTGCCAGCAGAAGCCAACAGGGGAGTTCACCCCTCCACTTT
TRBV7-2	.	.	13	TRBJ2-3	CASSSTTPDTQYF	TGTGCCAGCAGCTCAACTACTCCAGATACGCAGTATTTT
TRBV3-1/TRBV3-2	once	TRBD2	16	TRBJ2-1	CASSQDRLAGVLEQFF	TGTGCCAGCAGCCAAGATCGGCTAGCGGGAGTGTTAGAGCAGTTCTTC
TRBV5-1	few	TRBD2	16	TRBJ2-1	CASSLATSGKYNEQFF	TGCGCCAGCAGCTTGGCCACTAGCGGGAAGTACAATGAGCAGTTCTTC
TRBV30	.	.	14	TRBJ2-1	CAWSPLGIWNEQFF	TGTGCCTGGAGTCCCCTCGGGATTTGGAATGAGCAGTTCTTC
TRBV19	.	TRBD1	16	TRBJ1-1	CASSQAGTGVRNEAFF	TGTGCCAGTAGCCAAGCCGGGACAGGGGTTCGAAATGAAGCTTTCTTT
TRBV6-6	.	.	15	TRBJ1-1	CASRSPGRGDTEAFF	TGTGCCAGCAGATCACCGGGACGAGGGGACACTGAAGCTTTCTTT
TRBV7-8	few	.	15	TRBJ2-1	CASSLASSGVREQFF	TGTGCCAGCAGCTTAGCTAGTTCGGGGGTTAGGGAGCAGTTCTTC
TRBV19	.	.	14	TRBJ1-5	CASMVGHSNQPQHF	TGTGCCAGTATGGTAGGACATAGCAATCAGCCCCAGCATTTT
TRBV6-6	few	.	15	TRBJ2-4	CASSLGAFDKNIQYF	TGTGCCAGCAGTTTGGGAGCTTTTGACAAAAACATTCAGTACTTC
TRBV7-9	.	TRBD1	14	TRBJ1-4	CASSPQGSNEKLFF	TGTGCCAGCAGCCCACAGGGGTCTAATGAAAAACTGTTTTTT
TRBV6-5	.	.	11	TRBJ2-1	CASGGAWEQFF	TGTGCTTCAGGGGGGGCGTGGGAGCAGTTCTTC
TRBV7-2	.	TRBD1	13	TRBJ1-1	CASSPTGWSEAFF	TGTGCCAGCAGCCCGACAGGGTGGTCTGAAGCTTTCTTT
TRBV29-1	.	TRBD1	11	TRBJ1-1	CSVLQGAGAFF	TGCAGCGTTCTCCAGGGGGCTGGGGCTTTCTTT
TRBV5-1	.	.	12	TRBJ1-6	CASSSGVSPLHF	TGCGCCAGCAGCTCCGGAGTTTCACCCCTCCACTTT
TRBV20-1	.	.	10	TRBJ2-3	CSARGLTQYF	TGCAGTGCTAGAGGACTCACGCAGTATTTT
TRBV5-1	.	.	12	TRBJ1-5	CASAPGWQPQHF	TGCGCCAGCGCTCCAGGGTGGCAGCCCCAGCATTTT
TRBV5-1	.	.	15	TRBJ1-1	CASSVSAALNTEAFF	TGCGCCAGCTCAGTAAGTGCGGCCCTGAACACTGAAGCTTTCTTT
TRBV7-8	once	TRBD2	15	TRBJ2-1	CASSLSYPGGGEQFF	TGTGCCAGCAGCTTAAGTTACCCGGGGGGAGGTGAGCAGTTCTTC
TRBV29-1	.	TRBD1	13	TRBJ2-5	CSARQGVVETQYF	TGCAGCGCCAGACAGGGAGTCGTGGAGACCCAGTACTTC
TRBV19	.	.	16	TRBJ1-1	CASRTGGQGTYTEAFF	TGTGCCAGTAGAACCGGGGGCCAGGGGACTTACACTGAAGCTTTCTTT
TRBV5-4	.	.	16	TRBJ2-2	CASSRARRRDTGELFF	TGTGCCAGCAGCAGAGCTCGGCGTCGGGACACCGGGGAGCTGTTTTTT
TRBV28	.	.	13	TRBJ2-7	CASSSAPGYEQYF	TGTGCCAGCAGTTCAGCTCCAGGGTACGAGCAGTACTTC
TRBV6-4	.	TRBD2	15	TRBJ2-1	CASSDLLAGFNEQFF	TGTGCCAGCAGTGACTTACTAGCGGGATTCAATGAGCAGTTCTTC
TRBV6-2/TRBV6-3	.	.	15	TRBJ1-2	CASSYSAVQTYGYTF	TGTGCCAGCAGTTATTCCGCTGTGCAGACCTATGGCTACACCTTC
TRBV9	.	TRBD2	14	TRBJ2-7	CASSPVGRNHEQYF	TGTGCCAGCTCCCCGGTCGGGAGGAACCACGAGCAGTACTTC
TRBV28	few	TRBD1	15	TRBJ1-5	CASSSQGAGNQPQHF	TGTGCCAGCAGTTCTCAGGGGGCTGGCAATCAGCCCCAGCATTTT
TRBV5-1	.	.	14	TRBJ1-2	CASSLVYPGDGYTF	TGCGCCAGCAGCTTGGTTTACCCGGGGGACGGCTACACCTTC
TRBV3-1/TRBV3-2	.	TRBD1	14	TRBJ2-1	CASSQGTGYNEQFF	TGTGCCAGCAGCCAAGGGACAGGCTACAATGAGCAGTTCTTC
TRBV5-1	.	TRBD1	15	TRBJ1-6	CASSSLTGSGSPLHF	TGCGCCAGCAGCTCACTGACAGGGTCGGGATCACCCCTCCACTTT
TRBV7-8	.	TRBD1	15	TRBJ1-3	CASSLGQGPGNTIYF	TGTGCCAGCAGCTTAGGACAGGGGCCTGGAAACACCATATATTTT
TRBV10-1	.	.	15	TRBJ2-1	CASSETSRYLNEQFF	TGCGCCAGCAGTGAGACTAGCCGGTACCTTAATGAGCAGTTCTTC
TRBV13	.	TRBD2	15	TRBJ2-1	CASSPGLAGGNEQFF	TGTGCCAGCAGCCCGGGACTAGCGGGGGGCAATGAGCAGTTCTTC
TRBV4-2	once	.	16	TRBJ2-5	CASSQEVGPLGETQYF	TGTGCCAGCAGCCAAGAAGTGGGTCCCCTTGGGGAGACCCAGTACTTC